This TCR beta chain was profiled in a study of blood T cell repertoires in COVID-19. The wider study: In each case, the material was cDNA or gDNA derived from T cells, B-cell-depleted T cells, or PBMCs.

As originally analysed: Amplification of reference gene primers provided the estimated nucleated cell counts. Some clones are missing from TCRdb's copy, which holds only in-frame ones; the method was immunoSEQ multiplex PCR. The V and J calls and clone size are taken from that table; D and trimming were inferred from the DNA. The sample contains about 71,000 clones, about nine tenths of which appear only once. There are 15 residues in the CDR3. CDR1 MNHNY and CDR2 SVGAGI come from the germline V gene (reference sequence). With 3 bases removed from V and 7 bases from J, the gap between germline ends came to 16 bases.

The chain recombines TRBV6-6 with TRBJ1-5, with no clear D. The TCR sequence derives from a young woman with acute or convalescent COVID-19. Sequencing was carried out using peripheral blood. This chain's CDR3 is CASSYTSGIRQPQHF. The DNA for the CDR3 is TGTGCCAGCAGTTATACTTCGGGGATTAGGCAGCCCCAGCATTTT.